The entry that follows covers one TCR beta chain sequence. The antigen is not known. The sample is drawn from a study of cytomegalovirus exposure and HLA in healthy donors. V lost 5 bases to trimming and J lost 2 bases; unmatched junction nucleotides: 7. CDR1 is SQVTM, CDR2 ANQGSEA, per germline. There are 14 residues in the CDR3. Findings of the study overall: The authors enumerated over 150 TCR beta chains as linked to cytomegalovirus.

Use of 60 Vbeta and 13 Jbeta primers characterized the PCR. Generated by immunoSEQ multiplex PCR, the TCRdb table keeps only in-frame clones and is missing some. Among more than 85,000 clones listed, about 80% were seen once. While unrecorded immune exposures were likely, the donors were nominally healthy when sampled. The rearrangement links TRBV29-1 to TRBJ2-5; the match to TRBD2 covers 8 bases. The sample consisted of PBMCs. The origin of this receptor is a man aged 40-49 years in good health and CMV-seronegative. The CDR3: CSVLGSGKQETQYF. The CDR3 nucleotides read TGCAGCGTTCTCGGTAGCGGGAAACAAGAGACCCAGTACTTC.